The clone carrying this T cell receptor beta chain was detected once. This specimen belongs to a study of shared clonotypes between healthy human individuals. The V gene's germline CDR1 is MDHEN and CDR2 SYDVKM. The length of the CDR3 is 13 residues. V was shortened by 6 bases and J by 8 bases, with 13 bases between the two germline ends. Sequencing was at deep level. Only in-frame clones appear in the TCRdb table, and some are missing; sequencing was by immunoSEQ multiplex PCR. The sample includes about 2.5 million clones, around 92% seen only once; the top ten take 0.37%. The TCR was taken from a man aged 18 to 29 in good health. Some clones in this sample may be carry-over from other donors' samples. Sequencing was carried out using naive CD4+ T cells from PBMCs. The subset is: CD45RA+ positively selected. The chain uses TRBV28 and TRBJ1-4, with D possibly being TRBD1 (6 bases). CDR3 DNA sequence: TGTGCCAGCAGGGCCACAGGGAGCGAAAAACTGTTTTTT. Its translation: CASRATGSEKLFF.